These 29 T cell receptor beta chains were sequenced from one sample in a study of neurological immune-mediated disorders. Time point denoted: longitudinal time-point 3. TCRdb fed the 5' RACE reads into MiXCR, producing one record per CDR3 protein. The table has around 49,000 distinct CDR3 sequences, about 13% seen once; the top ten hold about 10%. The sample was PBMCs. These receptors all stem from a male donor with HTLV-1-associated myelopathy (HAM/TSP).

This clonotype was detected many times. The gene calls are TRBV7-8 and TRBJ2-1, with 7 bases identical to TRBD2. J was trimmed by 5 bases and V by 6 bases; bases with no gene match: 4. CDR1 SGHVS and CDR2 FQNEAQ come from the germline V gene. This CDR3 comprises 13 residues. CDR3 coding DNA: TGTGCCAGCAGGCAGGGAGGGGACAATGAGCAGTTCTTC. Amino acid sequence: CASRQGGDNEQFF.

Concerning this clonotype: The junction and the germline gene differ at one end; a read error may be behind it. The J gene is TRBJ2-5, the V gene TRBV20-1; no definite D call. There are 14 residues in the CDR3. From germline, CDR1 is DFQATT and CDR2 SNEGSKA (reference sequence). DNA of the CDR3: TGCAGTGCTAGAGGGGGTGGCGGTGCAGAGAACCAGTACTTC. Encoded protein: CSARGGGGAENQYF.

This clonotype was counted ten times or more. This chain links TRBV5-1 with TRBJ1-6, with 7 bases identical to TRBD1. CDR3 length: 15 residues. Trimming removed 4 bases from V and 7 bases from J; junction bases left unmatched: 8. Germline lookup yields CDR1 SGHRS and CDR2 YFSETQ. This CDR3 is CASSLPGTANSPLHF. CDR3 bases: TGCGCCAGCAGCCTCCCCGGGACAGCAAATTCACCCCTCCACTTT.

There are many counts of this clonotype. The chain employs TRBV7-3 and TRBJ2-2; 10 positions agree with TRBD2. The J segment lost 4 bases and the V segment lost 5 bases, leaving 4 bases of the junction unmatched. The germline V gene encodes CDR1 SGHTA and CDR2 FQGTGA. This CDR3 comprises 15 residues. CDR3: CASSPSGGGTGELFF. In DNA, the CDR3 is TGTGCCAGCAGCCCAAGCGGGGGGGGCACCGGGGAGCTGTTTTTT.

A few counts support this clonotype. The J gene is TRBJ2-6, the V gene TRBV14; 11 positions agree with TRBD1. Unmatched junction bases numbered 6, after V lost 4 bases and J lost 4 bases. Germline V gives CDR1 SGHDN, CDR2 FVKESK. The CDR3 runs 17 residues. DNA for the CDR3: TGTGCCAGCAGCCGGACAGGGGGCTCCGCCGGGGCCAACGTCCTGACTTTC. Protein: CASSRTGGSAGANVLTF.

The chain recombines TRBV19 with TRBJ1-4; no clear D. The CDR3 spans 14 residues. Trimming removed 4 bases at V and 5 bases at J, with 11 bases between. Germline V gene lookup returns CDR1 LNHDA and CDR2 SQIVND (reference sequence). CDR3 residues: CASSTYSENEKLFF. CDR3 nucleotide sequence: TGTGCCAGTAGTACTTACAGCGAGAATGAAAAACTGTTTTTT.

This clonotype was picked up many times. The chain recombines TRBV20-1 with TRBJ2-6; the D gene is possibly TRBD1 (5 bases). Trimming stripped 1 base from V and 5 bases from J, with 9 bases between. The CDR3 runs to 14 residues. Germline V gene data show CDR1 as DFQATT and CDR2 as SNEGSKA (reference sequence). This chain's CDR3 is CSARGGSRANVLTF. CDR3 in DNA: TGCAGTGCTAGAGGGGGCAGTCGGGCCAACGTCCTGACTTTC.

This clonotype was found many times. This chain connects TRBV7-8 to TRBJ2-5; unclear D gene. CDR1 and CDR2 from the germline V gene are SGHVS and FQNEAQ. The CDR3 contains 14 residues. V lost 1 base, J lost 2 bases, and 8 bases lay in between. The CDR3: CASSLGTDQETQYF. The CDR3 bases are TGTGCCAGCAGCTTAGGGACCGATCAAGAGACCCAGTACTTC. The variable domain in full, with the rest retrieved from reference TRBV7-8 and TRBJ2-5, is GAGVSQSPRYKVAKRGQDVALRCDPISGHVSLFWYQQALGQGPEFLTYFQNEAQLDKSGLPSDRFFAERPEGSVSTLKIQRTQQEDSAVYLCASSLGTDQETQYFGPGTRLLVL.

The sample holds many counts of this clonotype. The chain recombines TRBV7-2 with TRBJ1-1; D perhaps matches TRBD1 (6 bases). The germline V and J ends were trimmed by 1 base and 8 bases, with 17 bases remaining between them. The CDR3 is 15 residues long. Germline CDR1 is SGHTA and CDR2 is FQGNSA. The CDR3 loop is CASSLGTGTTSEAFF. The DNA for the CDR3 is TGTGCCAGCAGCTTAGGTACCGGGACAACCTCGGAAGCTTTCTTT.

In this sample, this clonotype turned up many times. The rearrangement links TRBV10-3 to TRBJ1-2; maybe TRBD1 (6 bases). V was clipped by 4 bases and J by 10 bases, with 13 bases between them. Germline loops: CDR1 ENHRY, CDR2 SYGVKD. The CDR3 is 12 amino acids. The CDR3 loop is CAISGTVTDYTF. CDR3 DNA: TGTGCCATCAGTGGGACAGTCACGGACTACACCTTC.

To note about this clonotype: The missing conserved phenylalanine or tryptophan at the end of this CDR3 makes a read error likely. No DNA is shown, since the ends of the CDR3 on it are uncertain; the CDR3 is the one TCRdb lists. This rearrangement joins TRBV10-3 to TRBJ1-1; TRBD1 was called by the table and not checked on the DNA. Inclusive of both ends, the CDR3 amounts to 15 amino acids. Germline lookup yields CDR1 ENHRY and CDR2 SYGVKD. CDR3 residues: CAIRETGGKGTEALL.

This clonotype was found many times. The CDR3 sequence is CASTDGMGHGRKLFF. The CDR3 region has the DNA TGTGCCAGCACCGACGGGATGGGACACGGGAGAAAACTGTTTTTT. The chain joins TRBV12-3 or TRBV12-4 to TRBJ1-4, with D possibly matching TRBD1 (6 bases). The length of the CDR3 is 15 residues. Trimming left V 7 bases short and J 10 bases short, with 22 bases between.

This clonotype has a count of ten or more. The chain employs TRBV21-1 and TRBJ2-7; TRBD1 was called by the table and not checked on the DNA. TRBV21-1 has pseudogene status. The CDR3 consists of 11 residues. The CDR3 region has the DNA TGTGCCAGCAGCAAAGATCGGGGACCATTATTC. Translating it yields CASSKDRGPLF.

This clonotype was observed many times. The chain is built from TRBV27 and TRBJ1-1; D is possibly TRBD1 (5 bases). The germline CDR1 and CDR2 sequences are MNHEY and SMNVEV (reference sequence). V gave up 2 bases and J gave up 4 bases, with 11 bases separating them. This CDR3 has 14 amino acids. The CDR3 bases are TGTGCCAGCAGTTTAAACCGGGGACTCACTGAAGCTTTCTTT. Translated, it gives CASSLNRGLTEAFF.

In this sample, this clonotype turned up many times. The chain links TRBV5-1 to TRBJ1-1, with D possibly TRBD1 on 6 matching bases. CDR3 size: 14 residues. The germline V gene has CDR1 SGHRS and CDR2 YFSETQ. Trimming cost V 7 bases and J 4 bases, with 17 bases left between them. The CDR3 reads CASSYTGWGTEAFF. The CDR3 bases are TGCGCCAGCTCCTATACAGGGTGGGGCACTGAAGCTTTCTTT.

In its sample, this clonotype was seen many times. The rearrangement uses TRBV7-2 and TRBJ1-6; D remains ambiguous. The germline CDR1 and CDR2 sequences are SGHTA and FQGNSA. The ends were cut back, 5 bases at V and 7 bases at J, with 12 bases in the middle. This CDR3 contains 14 residues. The CDR3 loop is CASSRVGQNSPLHF. CDR3 nucleotide sequence: TGTGCCAGCAGCCGCGTCGGGCAAAATTCACCCCTCCACTTT.

This clonotype came up many times. The J gene is TRBJ2-1, the V gene TRBV5-5, with 7 positions matching TRBD1. Germline lookup yields CDR1 SGHKS and CDR2 YYEKEE (reference sequence). Trimming cost V 3 bases and J 10 bases; bases outside gene matches: 16. The CDR3 runs to 16 residues. Here the CDR3 reads CASSSYQGVDYLEQFF. The CDR3 nucleotides are TGTGCCAGCAGCTCATACCAGGGGGTCGATTATTTGGAGCAGTTCTTC.

This clonotype was seen ten or more times. The J gene is TRBJ1-1, the V gene TRBV12-3 or TRBV12-4, with D tentatively TRBD1 (5 bases). This CDR3 has 15 amino acids. The V end lost 2 bases, the J end lost 0 bases, and 10 bases lay between the germline ends. CDR3 loop: CASSLNQGLNTEAFF. In nucleotides, the CDR3 is TGTGCCAGCAGTTTAAACCAGGGACTGAACACTGAAGCTTTCTTT.

The V gene is TRBV18, the J gene TRBJ2-5; TRBD1 is a possible D gene (5 bases). V was clipped by 3 bases and J by 1 base, with 9 bases between them. Per the germline V gene, CDR1 is KGHSH and CDR2 is LQKENI. There are 14 residues in the CDR3. The CDR3 here is CASSPVQAQETQYF. The CDR3 coding sequence is TGTGCCAGCTCACCCGTACAGGCCCAAGAGACCCAGTACTTC. Complete variable domain (other parts from reference TRBV18 and TRBJ2-5): NAGVMQNPRHLVRRRGQEARLRCSPMKGHSHVYWYRQLPEEGLKFMVYLQKENIIDESGMPKERFSAEFPKEGPSILRIQQVVRGDSAAYFCASSPVQAQETQYFGPGTRLLVL.

Ten or more counts support this clonotype. This sequence joins TRBV28 and TRBJ1-2; 8 nucleotides agree with TRBD1. V shed 6 bases, J shed 7 bases, and the junction held 7 bases outside the gene matches. This CDR3 is 13 amino acids long. The germline V gene encodes CDR1 MDHEN and CDR2 SYDVKM. CDR3 coding DNA: TGTGCCAGCAGCTCGGGACAGGTGGGTGGCTACACCTTC. Amino acid sequence: CASSSGQVGGYTF.

This clonotype was seen repeatedly, ten times or more. The V and J genes are TRBV19 and TRBJ1-2; perhaps TRBD1 as D (5 bases). Trimming left V 5 bases short and J 0 bases short, with 13 bases between. CDR1 LNHDA and CDR2 SQIVND come from the germline V gene (reference sequence). This CDR3 has 15 residues. For the CDR3, the DNA is TGTGCCAGTAGTCTCCCGGGACGGCCTAACTATGGCTACACCTTC. Protein sequence: CASSLPGRPNYGYTF.

This clonotype was seen ten or more times. Here the CDR3 reads CASSFGGRPGYGYTF. The CDR3, as DNA: TGTGCCAGCAGCTTCGGTGGGCGTCCGGGGTATGGCTACACCTTC. The chain joins TRBV7-2 to TRBJ1-2; D unresolved. The CDR3 has 15 residues. V was pared by 3 bases and J by 5 bases, with 16 bases between. Germline lookup yields CDR1 SGHTA and CDR2 FQGNSA.

This clonotype was picked up many times. J is TRBJ2-3 and V is TRBV5-6; D is possibly TRBD2 (5 bases). The V gene lost 2 bases and the J gene lost 6 bases, with 10 bases spanning the gap. Germline-derived CDR1 and CDR2 are SGHDT and YYEEEE. The CDR3 spans 13 residues. The CDR3 sequence is CASSLPSGDTQYF. CDR3 DNA: TGTGCCAGCAGCTTACCCAGCGGCGATACGCAGTATTTT. Variable domain in full (rest from reference TRBV5-6 and TRBJ2-3): DAGVTQSPTHLIKTRGQQVTLRCSPKSGHDTVSWYQQALGQGPQFIFQYYEEEERQRGNFPDRFSGHQFPNYSSELNVNALLLGDSALYLCASSLPSGDTQYFGPGTRLTVL.

This clonotype was recorded many times. The chain links TRBV2 to TRBJ1-6; TRBD1 aligns across 9 bases. CDR1 and CDR2 from the germline V gene are SNHLY and FYNNEI. The J segment lost 7 bases and the V segment lost 10 bases, leaving 8 bases of the junction unmatched. The length of the CDR3 is 14 residues. This CDR3 is CATINRGLNSPLHF. The CDR3 DNA reads as TGTGCCACTATAAACAGGGGGCTCAATTCACCCCTCCACTTT.

This clonotype showed up many times. This chain uses TRBV5-1 with TRBJ2-3; the D is unclear. The CDR3 totals 16 residues. Trimming shortened V by 4 bases and J by 1 base, and 16 bases separated the two germline ends. The germline CDR1 and CDR2 sequences are SGHRS and YFSETQ. The CDR3 reads CASSPWDARGTDTQYF. The CDR3 DNA reads as TGCGCCAGCAGCCCCTGGGATGCTCGGGGCACAGATACGCAGTATTTT. The variable domain in full, with the rest retrieved from reference TRBV5-1 and TRBJ2-3, is KAGVTQTPRYLIKTRGQQVTLSCSPISGHRSVSWYQQTPGQGLQFLFEYFSETQRNKGNFPGRFSGRQFSNSRSEMNVSTLELGDSALYLCASSPWDARGTDTQYFGPGTRLTVL.

This rearrangement joins TRBV5-1 to TRBJ1-1; no reliable D call. Germline V CDR1 and CDR2: SGHRS, YFSETQ. V lost 0 bases and J 1 base, leaving 7 bases between the germline ends. The CDR3 extends over 14 amino acids. Here the CDR3 reads CASSLGRANTEAFF. DNA for the CDR3: TGCGCCAGCAGCTTGGGTAGGGCGAACACTGAAGCTTTCTTT.

By sample fraction, this clonotype is medium-sized. The gene calls are TRBV5-1 and TRBJ2-7, with 9 bases aligning to TRBD2. Germline V gives CDR1 SGHRS, CDR2 YFSETQ. The CDR3 consists of 15 residues. Germline trimming cut 0 bases from V and 3 bases from J; bases unmatched to any gene: 4. CDR3 bases: TGCGCCAGCAGCTTGGCAGCTAGCGGGGACTACGAGCAGTACTTC. It yields the protein CASSLAASGDYEQYF.

This clonotype was counted many times. The chain couples TRBV7-2 to TRBJ2-5; TRBD1 matches at 8 bases. From germline, CDR1 is SGHTA and CDR2 FQGNSA. The CDR3 consists of 13 residues. With V trimmed by 7 bases and J by 5 bases, 6 bases remained unmatched. CDR3 in DNA: TGTGCCAGCACCTCAGGGGGCCGGGAGACCCAGTACTTC. Translating gives CASTSGGRETQYF.

In this sample, this clonotype turned up many times. The chain is built from TRBV20-1 and TRBJ1-5; no clear D. V was trimmed by 1 base and J by 0 bases, leaving 4 bases between them. Germline CDR1 reads DFQATT; CDR2 reads SNEGSKA (reference sequence). The CDR3 totals 13 residues. CDR3 bases: TGCAGTGCTAGAGGGGATAGCAATCAGCCCCAGCATTTT. The encoded protein is CSARGDSNQPQHF.